Listed below are T cell receptor beta chains from one sample, sequenced in a study of shared clonotypes between healthy human individuals. TCRdb's copy holds only in-frame clones and misses some; the assay was immunoSEQ multiplex PCR. The repertoire holds around 2.5 million clones, with 90% to 95% as singletons. The sequencing input was naive CD4+ T cells from PBMCs. The receptors shown here come from a man aged 18 to 30 in good health. Some clones in this sample may be carry-over from other donors' samples. Both conserved end residues are part of each CDR3. Each record gives: J gene, CDR3 length, V gene, D gene, CDR3 protein. The D gene is left open where the match is weak.

J: TRBJ2-1; length: 16; V: TRBV27; D: -; CDR3: CASSLVWRTSYNEQFF
J: TRBJ2-7; length: 14; V: TRBV6-5; D: TRBD1; CDR3: CASSYYGTAYEQYF
J: TRBJ2-1; length: 15; V: TRBV7-2; D: -; CDR3: CASSLGGTLNNEQFF
J: TRBJ2-1; length: 15; V: TRBV7-3; D: TRBD2; CDR3: CASSPSSGSLNEQFF
J: TRBJ1-2; length: 15; V: TRBV5-1; D: -; CDR3: CASSPGQGAAYGYTF
J: TRBJ2-7; length: 13; V: TRBV18; D: -; CDR3: CASSPPGRGKQYF
J: TRBJ1-4; length: 14; V: TRBV19; D: -; CDR3: CASSRGATNEKLFF
J: TRBJ1-5; length: 15; V: TRBV18; D: TRBD1; CDR3: CASSPSNRGGQPQHF
J: TRBJ2-6; length: 16; V: TRBV9; D: TRBD1; CDR3: CASSNRGRSGANVLTF
J: TRBJ1-4; length: 15; V: TRBV4-1; D: -; CDR3: CASSQAIGSNEKLFF
J: TRBJ2-5; length: 14; V: TRBV9; D: TRBD2; CDR3: CASSVGLALETQYF
J: TRBJ2-5; length: 15; V: TRBV27; D: TRBD1; CDR3: CASSFGQGTQETQYF
J: TRBJ2-3; length: 16; V: TRBV7-8; D: TRBD1; CDR3: CASSSGTGRATDTQYF
J: TRBJ1-5; length: 16; V: TRBV7-8; D: -; CDR3: CASSPPRWVSNQPQHF
J: TRBJ1-2; length: 13; V: TRBV6-1; D: -; CDR3: CASSVNVDYGYTF
J: TRBJ2-2; length: 15; V: TRBV7-2; D: -; CDR3: CASSQSSVGAGELFF
J: TRBJ1-5; length: 18; V: TRBV18; D: -; CDR3: CASSPAGTDVRGNQPQHF
J: TRBJ1-2; length: 13; V: TRBV6-6; D: -; CDR3: CASLGLRDYGYTF
J: TRBJ1-5; length: 12; V: TRBV6-5; D: -; CDR3: CASRSPGQPQHF
J: TRBJ2-2; length: 15; V: TRBV11-2; D: TRBD2; CDR3: CASSRLAATTGELFF
J: TRBJ2-7; length: 15; V: TRBV18; D: TRBD1; CDR3: CASSPPIGQGYEQYF
J: TRBJ2-5; length: 15; V: TRBV6-5; D: -; CDR3: CASSPLGGAGETQYF
J: TRBJ2-6; length: 16; V: TRBV30; D: -; CDR3: CAWSRAGSSGANVLTF
J: TRBJ2-7; length: 14; V: TRBV9; D: -; CDR3: CASSGGQGSYEQYF
J: TRBJ2-7; length: 14; V: TRBV11-2; D: -; CDR3: CASSLFAGTNEQYF
J: TRBJ2-5; length: 14; V: TRBV9; D: TRBD2; CDR3: CASSVGEGQETQYF
J: TRBJ2-3; length: 21; V: TRBV5-1; D: TRBD2; CDR3: CASSSLPLGLAGGVSPDTQYF
J: TRBJ1-1; length: 14; V: TRBV7-2; D: TRBD1; CDR3: CASSPDRGRTEAFF
J: TRBJ2-5; length: 14; V: TRBV5-6; D: -; CDR3: CASSRRSSRETQYF
J: TRBJ1-1; length: 14; V: TRBV29-1; D: TRBD1; CDR3: CSVHGGQGFDGAFF
J: TRBJ2-7; length: 13; V: TRBV4-1; D: -; CDR3: CASSQESARVKYF
J: TRBJ2-2; length: 14; V: TRBV6-5; D: -; CDR3: CASSYSVGAGELFF